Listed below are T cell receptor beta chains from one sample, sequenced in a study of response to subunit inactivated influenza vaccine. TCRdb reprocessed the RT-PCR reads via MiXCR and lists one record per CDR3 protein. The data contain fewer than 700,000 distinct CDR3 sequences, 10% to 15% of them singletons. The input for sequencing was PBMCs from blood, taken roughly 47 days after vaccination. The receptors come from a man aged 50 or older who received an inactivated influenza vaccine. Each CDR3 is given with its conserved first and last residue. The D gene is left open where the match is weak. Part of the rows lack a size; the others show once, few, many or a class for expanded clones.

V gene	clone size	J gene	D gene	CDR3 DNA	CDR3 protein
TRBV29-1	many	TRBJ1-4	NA	TGCAGCGCCACAGAGCGGGGGAATGAAAAACTGTTTTTT	CSATERGNEKLFF
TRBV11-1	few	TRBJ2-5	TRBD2	TGTGCCAGCAGCCGACGGACTAGCGGGGGTTTGGAGACCCAGTACTTC	CASSRRTSGGLETQYF
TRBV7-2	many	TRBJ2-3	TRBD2	TGTGCCAGCAGCCGCCGAGGGGCTAGCGGGATTGGAGATACGCAGTATTTT	CASSRRGASGIGDTQYF
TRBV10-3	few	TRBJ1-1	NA	TGTGCCATCAGTGAGTCGGGATTGCGGGTGGCTGAAGCTTTCTTT	CAISESGLRVAEAFF
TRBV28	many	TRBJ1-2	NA	TGTGCCAGCAGTTTACTAGGGCGCCCGAACTATGGCTACACCTTC	CASSLLGRPNYGYTF
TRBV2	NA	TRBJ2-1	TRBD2	TGTGCCGCCGAGGGAACGGGAGGGAACAATGAGCAGTTCTTC	CAAEGTGGNNEQFF
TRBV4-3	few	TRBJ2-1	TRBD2	TGCGCCAGCAGCCAAACAACCGCGGGACTAGCGGGAGGAGAGCAGTTCTTC	CASSQTTAGLAGGEQFF
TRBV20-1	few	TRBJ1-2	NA	TGCAGTGCTAGAGCCACAGGGAGCTATGGCTACACCTTC	CSARATGSYGYTF
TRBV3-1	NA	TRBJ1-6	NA	TGTGCCAGCAGCCAAGAGGTAGGGTATTCACCCCTCCACTTT	CASSQEVGYSPLHF
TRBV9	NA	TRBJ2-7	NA	TGTGCCAGCAGCCCCACGGGGTCCTTCAGCTACGAGCAGTACTTC	CASSPTGSFSYEQYF
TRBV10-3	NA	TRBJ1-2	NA	TGTGCCATCAGTGAGGGCGGCAACTATGGCTACACCTTC	CAISEGGNYGYTF
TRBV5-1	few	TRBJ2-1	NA	TGCGCCAGCAGCTTGGCCGAGGGTAGAACCTACAATGAGCAGTTCTTC	CASSLAEGRTYNEQFF
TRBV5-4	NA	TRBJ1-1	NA	TGTGCCAGCAGCTCTAGGGAACTCACTGAAGCTTTCTTT	CASSSRELTEAFF
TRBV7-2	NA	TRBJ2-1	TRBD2	TGTGCCAGCAGCCCAGAGGCGGGGGGGCGCTTCGATGAGCAGTTCTTC	CASSPEAGGRFDEQFF
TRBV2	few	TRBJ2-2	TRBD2	TGTGCCAGCAGTGAACCCGGGACTAGCGGGGGCCCGCTGTTTTTT	CASSEPGTSGGPLFF
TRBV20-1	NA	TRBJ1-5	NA	TGCAGTGCTAGAGATCGAACAGGTAGCAATCAGCCCCAGCATTTT	CSARDRTGSNQPQHF
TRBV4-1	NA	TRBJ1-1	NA	TGCGCCAGCAGCCAATCTGGTGGATTAATGAACACTGAAGCTTTCTTT	CASSQSGGLMNTEAFF
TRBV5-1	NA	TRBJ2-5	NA	TGCGCCAGCAGCTTAGCGGACAGACTGTACCAAGAGACCCAGTACTTC	CASSLADRLYQETQYF
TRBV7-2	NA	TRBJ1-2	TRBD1	TGTGCCAGCAGCTTTAAAACAGGGGGCCCTGGCTACACCTTC	CASSFKTGGPGYTF
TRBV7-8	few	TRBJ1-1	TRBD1	TGTGCCAGCAGCCATCCGACAGGGGAGGCAACCACTGAAGCTTTCTTT	CASSHPTGEATTEAFF
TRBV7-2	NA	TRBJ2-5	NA	TGTGCCAGCACCAAAACGGGGCAGGAGACCCAGTACTTC	CASTKTGQETQYF
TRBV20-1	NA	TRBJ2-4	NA	TGCAGTGCAGCGCCTGGGTACGGCAAAAACATTCAGTACTTC	CSAAPGYGKNIQYF
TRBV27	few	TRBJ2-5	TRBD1	TGTGCCAGCAGTCCACGACAGGGGGCGGGGGAGACCCAGTACTTC	CASSPRQGAGETQYF
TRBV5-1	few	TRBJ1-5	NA	TGCGCCAGCAGCTTGGGGGGGGGAATCGACCAGCCCCAGCATTTT	CASSLGGGIDQPQHF
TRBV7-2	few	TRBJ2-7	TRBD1	TGTGCCAGCAGCTTAGTTTCGGGGCAGGGGGTGAAGCAGTACTTC	CASSLVSGQGVKQYF
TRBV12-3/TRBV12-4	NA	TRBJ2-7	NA	TGTGCCAGCAGCCCAAAGGTGGGCAGATCCTACGAGCAGTACTTC	CASSPKVGRSYEQYF
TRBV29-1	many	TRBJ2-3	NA	TGCAGCGTTCGCGGACTGCGAAGCACAGATACGCAGTATTTT	CSVRGLRSTDTQYF
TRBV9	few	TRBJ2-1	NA	TGTGCCAGCAGCCAAACTAGTACGAGCTCCTACAATGAGCAGTTCTTC	CASSQTSTSSYNEQFF
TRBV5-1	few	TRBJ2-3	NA	TGCGCCAGCAGCTTGGGAGTTCCAACAGATACGCAGTATTTT	CASSLGVPTDTQYF
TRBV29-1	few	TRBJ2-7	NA	TGCAGCGTTATCCTACCCTTATTCTACGAGCAGTACTTC	CSVILPLFYEQYF
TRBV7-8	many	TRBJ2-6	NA	TGTGCCAGCAGCTTACGGGAAGGAAGATTCGCTGGGGCCAACGTCCTGACTTTC	CASSLREGRFAGANVLTF
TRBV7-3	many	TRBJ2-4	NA	TGTGCCAGCAGCCTCGACTTTAAAAACATTCAGTACTTC	CASSLDFKNIQYF
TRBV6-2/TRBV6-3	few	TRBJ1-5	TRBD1	TGTGCCAGCAGTTACTCAGTCCCGGGACAGGGTTGGAGCAATCAGCCCCAGCATTTT	CASSYSVPGQGWSNQPQHF
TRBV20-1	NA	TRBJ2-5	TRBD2	TGCAGTGCTAGAAATAGCGGGAGCCCAAAAGAGACCCAGTACTTC	CSARNSGSPKETQYF
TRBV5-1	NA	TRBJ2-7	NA	TGCGCCAGCAGCTTGTATACAGACTACGAGCAGTACTTC	CASSLYTDYEQYF
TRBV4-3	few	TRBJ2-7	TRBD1	TGCGCCAGCAGCCAACTAATTACGGGACAGACCTACGAGCAGTACTTC	CASSQLITGQTYEQYF
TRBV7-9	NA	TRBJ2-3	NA	TGTGCCAGCGACATCGCGGGCTACACAGATACGCAGTATTTT	CASDIAGYTDTQYF
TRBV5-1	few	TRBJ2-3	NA	TGCGCCAGCAGCCAGGACAGCAGCACAGATACGCAGTATTTT	CASSQDSSTDTQYF
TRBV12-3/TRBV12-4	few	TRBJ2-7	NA	TGTGCCAGCAGTTTAGCGCTTGGACTCTTCGGCGAGCAGTACTTC	CASSLALGLFGEQYF
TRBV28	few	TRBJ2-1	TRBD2	TGTGCCAGCAGTTTGGCGCTAGCGGGAGTAAATGAGCAGTTCTTC	CASSLALAGVNEQFF
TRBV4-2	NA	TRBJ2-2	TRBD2	TGTGCCAGCGGACCCGGGGTAGCGGGTTCGAACACCGGGGAGCTGTTTTTT	CASGPGVAGSNTGELFF
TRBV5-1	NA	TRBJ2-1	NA	TGCGCCAGCAGCTTCGGGGGACAGCTCTACAATGAGCAGTTCTTC	CASSFGGQLYNEQFF
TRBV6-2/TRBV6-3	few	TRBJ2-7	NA	TGTGCCAGCACCGACCCGACTAGATTCGAGCAGTACTTC	CASTDPTRFEQYF
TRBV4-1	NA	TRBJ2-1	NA	TGCGCCAGCAGCCACCAACCGCAGGGCGGGTACAATGAGCAGTTCTTC	CASSHQPQGGYNEQFF
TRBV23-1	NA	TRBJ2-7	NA	TGCGCCAGCAGTCATATTGCGCGGGGAAGCTCCTACGAGCAGTACTTC	CASSHIARGSSYEQYF
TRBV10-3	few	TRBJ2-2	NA	TGTGCCATCAGTGGTGACTACACCGGGGAGCTGTTTTTT	CAISGDYTGELFF
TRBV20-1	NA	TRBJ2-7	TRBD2	TGCAGTGCACCCTCGACTAGCGGGAGCTCCGAGCAGTACTTC	CSAPSTSGSSEQYF
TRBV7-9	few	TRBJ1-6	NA	TGTGCCAGCCGCGACGTGGCCAGCTCCTATAATTCACCCCTCCACTTT	CASRDVASSYNSPLHF
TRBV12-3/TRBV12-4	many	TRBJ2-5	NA	TGTGCCAGCAGTTTAATGGACAGACAAGAGACCCAGTACTTC	CASSLMDRQETQYF
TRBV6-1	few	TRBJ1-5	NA	TGTGCCAGCAGTGAAGCTCCGGGAGCCGAATTTAGTCAGCCCCAGCATTTT	CASSEAPGAEFSQPQHF
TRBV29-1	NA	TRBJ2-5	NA	TGCAGCGGCCGGGACACGTGGGGGGAGACCCAGTACTTC	CSGRDTWGETQYF
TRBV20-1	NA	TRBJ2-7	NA	TGCAGTGCTAGAGATCCGGTGGACTACGAGCAGTACTTC	CSARDPVDYEQYF
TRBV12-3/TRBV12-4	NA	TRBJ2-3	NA	TGTGCCAGCAGGAGATCGTCTAGCGCTACGGATACGCAGTATTTT	CASRRSSSATDTQYF